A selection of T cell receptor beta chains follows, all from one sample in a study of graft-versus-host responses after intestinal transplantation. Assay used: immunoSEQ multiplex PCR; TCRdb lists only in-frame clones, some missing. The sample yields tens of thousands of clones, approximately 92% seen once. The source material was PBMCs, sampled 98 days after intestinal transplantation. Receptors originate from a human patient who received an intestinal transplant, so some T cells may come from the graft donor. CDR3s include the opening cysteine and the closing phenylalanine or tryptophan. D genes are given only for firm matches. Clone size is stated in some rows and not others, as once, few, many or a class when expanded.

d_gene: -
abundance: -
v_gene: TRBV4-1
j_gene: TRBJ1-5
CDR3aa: CASSLGDSNQPQHF
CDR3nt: TGCGCCAGCAGCCTCGGGGATAGCAATCAGCCCCAGCATTTT

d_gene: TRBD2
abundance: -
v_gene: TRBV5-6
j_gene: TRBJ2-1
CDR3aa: CASSLGLADNEQFF
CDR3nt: TGTGCCAGCAGCTTGGGACTAGCGGACAATGAGCAGTTCTTC

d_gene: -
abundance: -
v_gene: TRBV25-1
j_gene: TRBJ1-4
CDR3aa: CASSEGNSATNEKLFF
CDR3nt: TGTGCCAGCAGTGAGGGGAATTCTGCAACTAATGAAAAACTGTTTTTT

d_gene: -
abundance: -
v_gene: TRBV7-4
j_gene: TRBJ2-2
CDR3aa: CASSLRRNTGELFF
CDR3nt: TGTGCCAGCAGCTTACGGAGAAACACCGGGGAGCTGTTTTTT

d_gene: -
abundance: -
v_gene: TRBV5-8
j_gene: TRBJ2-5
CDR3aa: CASSYQETQYF
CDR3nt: TGTGCCAGCAGTTACCAAGAGACCCAGTACTTC

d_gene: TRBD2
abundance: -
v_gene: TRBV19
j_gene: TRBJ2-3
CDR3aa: CASSTTSGSADTQYF
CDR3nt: TGTGCCAGTAGTACGACTAGCGGGAGTGCAGATACGCAGTATTTT

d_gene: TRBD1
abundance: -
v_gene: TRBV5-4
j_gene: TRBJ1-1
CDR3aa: CASSLRQGTNTEAFF
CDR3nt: TGTGCCAGCAGCCTCAGACAGGGGACGAACACTGAAGCTTTCTTT

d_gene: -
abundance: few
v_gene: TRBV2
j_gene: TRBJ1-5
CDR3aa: CASSEAGRGDQPQHF
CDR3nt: TGTGCCAGCAGTGAAGCGGGTAGGGGGGATCAGCCCCAGCATTTT

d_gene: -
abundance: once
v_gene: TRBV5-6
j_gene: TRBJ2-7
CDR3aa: CASSSSTGQLQLRYEQYF
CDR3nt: TGTGCCAGCAGCTCTTCGACTGGACAGCTACAGCTCCGCTACGAGCAGTACTTC

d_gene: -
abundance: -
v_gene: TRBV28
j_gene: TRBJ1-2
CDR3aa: CASSYGRKGYTF
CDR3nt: TGTGCCAGCAGTTATGGGAGGAAGGGCTACACCTTC

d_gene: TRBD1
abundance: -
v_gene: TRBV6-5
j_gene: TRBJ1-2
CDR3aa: CASSPTGGYGYTF
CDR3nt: TGTGCCAGCAGTCCTACAGGGGGCTATGGCTACACCTTC

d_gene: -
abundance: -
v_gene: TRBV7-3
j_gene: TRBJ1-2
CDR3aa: CASSLVAGAGGYTF
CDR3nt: TGTGCCAGCAGCTTAGTAGCGGGGGCAGGAGGCTACACCTTC

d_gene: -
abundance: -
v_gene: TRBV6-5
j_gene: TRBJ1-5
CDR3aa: CASSYIRAPEPQHF
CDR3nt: TGTGCCAGCAGTTACATCAGGGCCCCTGAGCCCCAGCATTTT

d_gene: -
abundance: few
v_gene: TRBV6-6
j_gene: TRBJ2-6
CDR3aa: CASSYYRTGANVLTF
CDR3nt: TGTGCCAGCAGCTACTACAGGACTGGGGCCAACGTCCTGACTTTC

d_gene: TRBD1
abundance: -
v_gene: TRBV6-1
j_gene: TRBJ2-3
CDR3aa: CASSQTGYSDTQYF
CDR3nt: TGTGCCAGCAGCCAGACAGGGTATTCAGATACGCAGTATTTT

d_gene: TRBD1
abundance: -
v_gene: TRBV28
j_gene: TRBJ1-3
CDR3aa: CASSLTTGTGNTIYF
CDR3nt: TGTGCCAGCAGTTTAACGACAGGGACGGGAAACACCATATATTTT

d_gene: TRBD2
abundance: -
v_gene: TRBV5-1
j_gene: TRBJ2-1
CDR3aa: CASSPTRTSPGDEQFF
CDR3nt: TGCGCCAGCAGCCCAACTAGGACTAGCCCGGGCGATGAGCAGTTCTTC

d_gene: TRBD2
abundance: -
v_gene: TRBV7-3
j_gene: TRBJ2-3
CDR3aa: CASSLTGRGGTDTQYF
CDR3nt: TGTGCCAGCAGCCTCACTGGGAGGGGAGGCACAGATACGCAGTATTTT

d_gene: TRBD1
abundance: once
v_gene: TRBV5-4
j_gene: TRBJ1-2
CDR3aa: CASSWDRVNTNYGYTF
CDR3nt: TGTGCCAGCAGCTGGGACAGGGTTAATACTAACTATGGCTACACCTTC

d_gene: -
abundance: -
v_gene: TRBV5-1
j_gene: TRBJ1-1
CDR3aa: CASSSTNPHRDLETEAFF
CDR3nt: TGCGCCAGCAGCTCGACCAATCCACACAGGGATTTGGAAACTGAAGCTTTCTTT

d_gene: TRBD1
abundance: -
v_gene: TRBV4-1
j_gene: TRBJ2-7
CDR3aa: CASRQTSTGGEYEQYF
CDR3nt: TGCGCCAGCAGACAAACCTCGACAGGGGGCGAATACGAGCAGTACTTC

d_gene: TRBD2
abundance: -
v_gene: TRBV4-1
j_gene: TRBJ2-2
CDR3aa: CASSQLWDYREGQIGELFF
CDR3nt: TGCGCCAGCAGCCAGCTATGGGACTATCGGGAGGGCCAAATCGGGGAGCTGTTTTTT

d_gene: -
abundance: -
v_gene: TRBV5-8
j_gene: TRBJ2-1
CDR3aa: CASSWVNNEQFF
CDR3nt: TGTGCCAGCAGCTGGGTGAACAATGAGCAGTTCTTC

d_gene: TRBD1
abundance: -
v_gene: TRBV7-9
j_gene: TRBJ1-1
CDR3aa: CASSPVTGMGTEAFF
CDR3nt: TGTGCCAGCAGCCCCGTGACAGGGATGGGGACTGAAGCTTTCTTT

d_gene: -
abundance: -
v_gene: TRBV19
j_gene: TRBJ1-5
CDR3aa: CASAVRDTSEQPQHF
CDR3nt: TGTGCCAGCGCTGTCCGGGACACCTCAGAACAGCCCCAGCATTTT

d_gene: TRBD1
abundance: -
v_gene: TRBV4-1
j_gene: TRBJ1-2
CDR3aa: CASSQDAGGGNYGYTF
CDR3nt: TGCGCCAGCAGCCAAGATGCAGGGGGAGGTAACTATGGCTACACCTTC

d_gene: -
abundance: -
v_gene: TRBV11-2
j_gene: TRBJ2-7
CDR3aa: CASSLLWPGLFMYEQYF
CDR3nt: TGTGCCAGCAGCTTACTCTGGCCAGGACTATTTATGTACGAGCAGTACTTC

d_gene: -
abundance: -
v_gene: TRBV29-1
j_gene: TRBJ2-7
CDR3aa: CSVRTTYEQYF
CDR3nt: TGCAGCGTACGGACGACCTACGAGCAGTACTTC